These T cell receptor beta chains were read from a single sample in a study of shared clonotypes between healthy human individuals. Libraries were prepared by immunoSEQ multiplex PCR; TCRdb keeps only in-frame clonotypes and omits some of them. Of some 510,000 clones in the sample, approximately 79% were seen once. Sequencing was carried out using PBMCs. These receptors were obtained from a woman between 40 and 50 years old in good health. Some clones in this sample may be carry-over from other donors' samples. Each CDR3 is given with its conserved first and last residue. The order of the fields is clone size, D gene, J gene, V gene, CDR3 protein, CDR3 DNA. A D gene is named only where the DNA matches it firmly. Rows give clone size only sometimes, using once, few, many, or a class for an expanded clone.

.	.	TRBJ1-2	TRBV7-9	CASSAVRGPITSYGYTF	TGTGCCAGCTCTGCAGTGCGGGGGCCTATCACAAGCTATGGCTACACCTTC
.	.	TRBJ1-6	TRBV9	CASSPGAGYNSPLHF	TGTGCCAGCAGCCCCGGGGCAGGGTATAATTCACCCCTCCACTTT
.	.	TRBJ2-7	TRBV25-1	CASSEPRTPYEQYF	TGTGCCAGCAGTGAACCCAGGACCCCCTACGAGCAGTACTTC
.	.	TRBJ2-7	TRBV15	CATSRGGAGREQYF	TGTGCCACCAGCAGAGGAGGGGCGGGGAGGGAGCAGTACTTC
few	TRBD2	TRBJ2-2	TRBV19	CASRTSGVWELFF	TGTGCCAGTAGAACTAGCGGTGTCTGGGAGCTGTTTTTT
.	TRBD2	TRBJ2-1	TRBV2	CASSTASGNNEQFF	TGTGCCAGCAGCACGGCTAGCGGGAACAATGAGCAGTTCTTC
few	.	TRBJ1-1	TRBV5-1	CASSLQTVNTEAFF	TGCGCCAGCAGCTTGCAGACAGTGAACACTGAAGCTTTCTTT
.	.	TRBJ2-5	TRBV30	CAWSWGSDMDF	TGTGCCTGGAGTTGGGGGTCCGATATGGACTTC
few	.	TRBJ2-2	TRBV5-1	CASSPLMDLTGELFF	TGCGCCAGCAGCCCGCTGATGGACCTCACCGGGGAGCTGTTTTTT
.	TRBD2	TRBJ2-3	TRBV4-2	CASSHPGLAETDTQYF	TGTGCCAGCAGCCACCCGGGACTAGCGGAAACAGATACGCAGTATTTT
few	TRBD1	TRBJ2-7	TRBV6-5	CASSYSPGTGLDEQYF	TGTGCCAGCAGTTACTCTCCCGGGACAGGGCTTGACGAGCAGTACTTC
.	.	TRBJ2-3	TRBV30	CAWSVGADTQYF	TGTGCCTGGAGTGTAGGCGCGGATACGCAGTATTTT
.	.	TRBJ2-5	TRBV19	CASTPTGGRQETQYF	TGTGCCAGTACCCCGACGGGGGGCCGGCAAGAGACCCAGTACTTC
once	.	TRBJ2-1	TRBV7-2	CASSLREVLNEQFF	TGTGCCAGCAGCTTAAGGGAGGTTCTCAATGAGCAGTTCTTC
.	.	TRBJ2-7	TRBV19	CATRPREGGDEQYF	TGTGCCACCCGACCCAGGGAGGGGGGGGACGAGCAGTACTTC
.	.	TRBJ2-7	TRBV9	CASSVAGAYINEQYF	TGTGCCAGCAGCGTAGCGGGAGCCTATATCAACGAGCAGTACTTC
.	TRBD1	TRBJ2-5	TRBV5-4	CASSSRQGTETQYF	TGTGCCAGCAGCTCTCGACAGGGTACGGAGACCCAGTACTTC
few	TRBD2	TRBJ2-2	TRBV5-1	CASSLGLAGGHRELFF	TGCGCCAGCAGCTTGGGGCTAGCGGGAGGGCACCGGGAGCTGTTTTTT
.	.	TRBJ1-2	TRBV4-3	CASSPNRAASNYGYTF	TGCGCCAGCAGCCCGAATAGGGCAGCCTCTAACTATGGCTACACCTTC
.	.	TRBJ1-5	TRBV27	CASSAGTRVNQPQHF	TGTGCCAGCAGTGCCGGGACACGGGTCAATCAGCCCCAGCATTTT
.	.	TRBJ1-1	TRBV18	CASSPGKGTEAFF	TGTGCCAGCTCCCCCGGCAAGGGGACTGAAGCTTTCTTT
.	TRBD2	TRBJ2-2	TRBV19	CASTQPGLAGDTGELFF	TGTGCCAGTACCCAACCCGGACTAGCTGGAGACACCGGGGAGCTGTTTTTT
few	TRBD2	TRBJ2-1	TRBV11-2	CASSSTSGPYNEQFF	TGTGCCAGCAGCTCGACTAGCGGACCCTACAATGAGCAGTTCTTC
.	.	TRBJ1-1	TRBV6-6	CASRRMNTEAFF	TGTGCCAGCAGGCGGATGAACACTGAAGCTTTCTTT
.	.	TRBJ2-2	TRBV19	CASSTPGTPITGELFF	TGTGCCAGTAGTACCCCCGGGACACCAATTACCGGGGAGCTGTTTTTT
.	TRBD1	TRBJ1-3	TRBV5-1	CASSNDRVSGNTIYF	TGCGCCAGCAGCAACGACAGGGTCTCTGGAAACACCATATATTTT
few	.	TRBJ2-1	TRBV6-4	CASSAGGGQTNEQFF	TGTGCCAGCAGCGCCGGGGGGGGACAGACCAATGAGCAGTTCTTC